Each of the 24 T cell receptor beta chains below was sequenced from the same sample in a study of blood T cell repertoires in COVID-19. The repertoire was sequenced with immunoSEQ multiplex PCR; TCRdb's copy has only in-frame clones and lacks some. The sample has some 100,000 clones, roughly nine tenths seen once. Material: peripheral blood. These receptors were obtained from a man aged 50-60 years with acute or convalescent COVID-19.

This chain connects TRBV18 to TRBJ1-5; D not certain. The CDR3 sequence is 13 residues long. The V and J ends lost 3 bases and 4 bases respectively, with 7 bases between them. The germline CDR1 and CDR2 sequences are KGHSH and LQKENI. The CDR3, as DNA: TGTGCCAGCTCACCTTCGGTGAATCAGCCCCAGCATTTT. It specifies CASSPSVNQPQHF.

V usage is TRBV18 and J usage is TRBJ2-7; 9 bases are shared with TRBD2. The V gene's germline CDR1 is KGHSH and CDR2 LQKENI. Losses at the gene ends were 4 bases for V and 4 bases for J; bases not matched to a gene: 8. The CDR3 has 15 amino acids. Here the CDR3 reads CASSRASGKGYEQYF. CDR3 DNA: TGTGCCAGCTCACGGGCTAGCGGGAAAGGGTACGAGCAGTACTTC.

The gene calls are TRBV5-6 and TRBJ1-1, with D possibly matching TRBD1 (6 bases). The CDR3 is 15 amino acids. Germline CDR1 reads SGHDT; CDR2 reads YYEEEE. Trimming took off 4 bases at V and 0 bases at J, with 13 bases between the two ends. The CDR3 DNA reads TGTGCCAGCAGCCAACGGACAGACGTGAACACTGAAGCTTTCTTT. Translated: CASSQRTDVNTEAFF. The whole variable domain, filled in from reference TRBV5-6 and TRBJ1-1, reads DAGVTQSPTHLIKTRGQQVTLRCSPKSGHDTVSWYQQALGQGPQFIFQYYEEEERQRGNFPDRFSGHQFPNYSSELNVNALLLGDSALYLCASSQRTDVNTEAFFGQGTRLTVV.

The chain links TRBV30 to TRBJ2-4, with TRBD1 matching 10 bases. The CDR3 has 13 residues. The germline V gene encodes CDR1 GTSNPN and CDR2 SVGIG (reference sequence). The trim removed 5 bases at V and 8 bases at J, leaving 6 bases unmatched. The CDR3 bases are TGTGCCTGGGGGACAGGGGCCCCCCACATTCAGTACTTC. It is translated as CAWGTGAPHIQYF. The whole variable domain, filled in from reference TRBV30 and TRBJ2-4, reads SQTIHQWPATLVQPVGSPLSLECTVEGTSNPNLYWYRQAAGRGLQLLFYSVGIGQISSEVPQNLSASRPQDRQFILSSKKLLLSDSGFYLCAWGTGAPHIQYFGAGTRLSVL.

In DNA form, the CDR3 reads TGCGCCAGCAGCTTGGTACAGGGCTGGAATGAGCAGTTCTTC. Protein sequence: CASSLVQGWNEQFF. This chain uses TRBV5-1 with TRBJ2-1; tentatively, D is TRBD1 (6 bases). Germline CDR1 SGHRS, CDR2 YFSETQ. This CDR3 region has 14 residues. With 0 bases removed from V and 7 bases from J, the gap between germline ends came to 11 bases.

The chain is built from TRBV3-1 (or the pseudogene TRBV3-2) and TRBJ2-3, with TRBD2 matching 8 bases. CDR3 length equals 15 residues. Germline assignment: CDR1 LGHDT and CDR2 YNNKEL (reference sequence). The V segment lost 2 bases and the J segment 2 bases; nucleotides outside the gene matches: 3. The DNA of the CDR3 is TGTGCCAGCAGCCAACCAGCGGGGGTCACAGATACGCAGTATTTT. Translation gives CASSQPAGVTDTQYF.

The chain combines TRBV29-1 with TRBJ2-7, with TRBD1 matching 7 bases. The V and J ends lost 4 bases and 3 bases, in that order; junction bases with no gene match: 3. The germline gives CDR1 SQVTM, CDR2 ANQGSEA. This CDR3 comprises 12 residues. The CDR3 DNA reads TGCAGCGTTGGAGGGGGCCACTACGAGCAGTACTTC. Protein product: CSVGGGHYEQYF.

This sequence joins TRBV10-1 and TRBJ1-1; TRBD1 aligns across 12 bases. The CDR3 consists of 14 residues. Germline CDR1 is WNHNN and CDR2 is SYGVQD (reference sequence). V was pared by 6 bases and J by 4 bases, with 3 bases of the junction left unmatched. The CDR3 DNA reads as TGCGCCAGCAGGCCGGGACAGGGGGCCACTGAAGCTTTCTTT. Translated: CASRPGQGATEAFF.

The rearrangement joins TRBV5-5 to TRBJ2-2; TRBD1 agrees at 9 bases. The CDR3 extends over 20 amino acids. Germline V lookup: CDR1 SGHKS, CDR2 YYEKEE (reference sequence). J lost 3 bases, V lost 1 base, and 16 bases had no gene match. The CDR3 DNA is TGTGCCAGCAGCTTGATGGCTGGGCTGGGACAGGGATCCTACACCGGGGAGCTGTTTTTT. Amino acid sequence: CASSLMAGLGQGSYTGELFF. Complete variable domain (other parts from reference TRBV5-5 and TRBJ2-2): DAGVTQSPTHLIKTRGQQVTLRCSPISGHKSVSWYQQVLGQGPQFIFQYYEKEERGRGNFPDRFSARQFPNYSSELNVNALLLGDSALYLCASSLMAGLGQGSYTGELFFGEGSRLTVL.

The chain carries TRBV28 and TRBJ1-5, with 10 positions matching TRBD1. V was pared by 6 bases and J by 6 bases, with 5 bases of the junction left unmatched. Germline CDR1 MDHEN, CDR2 SYDVKM. This CDR3 contains 14 residues. CDR3 nucleotides: TGTGCCAGCAGGGGGGACAGGGGTGGTCAGCCCCAGCATTTT. Protein: CASRGDRGGQPQHF. The variable domain in full, completed from reference TRBV28 and TRBJ1-5, reads DVKVTQSSRYLVKRTGEKVFLECVQDMDHENMFWYRQDPGLGLRLIYFSYDVKMKEKGDIPEGYSVSREKKERFSLILESASTNQTSMYLCASRGDRGGQPQHFGDGTRLSIL.

This sequence joins TRBV18 and TRBJ1-5, with D uncertain. This CDR3 comprises 17 residues. V gave up 9 bases and J gave up 1 base, with 22 bases separating them. Looked up from germline, CDR1 is KGHSH and CDR2 is LQKENI. CDR3 amino acids: CASSKTGAGISNQPQHF. The CDR3, as DNA: TGTGCCAGTTCCAAGACGGGCGCGGGTATAAGCAATCAGCCCCAGCATTTT.

The V call is TRBV6-6, the J call TRBJ1-5, with D perhaps TRBD1 (6 bases). Looked up from germline, CDR1 is MNHNY and CDR2 is SVGAGI (reference sequence). The CDR3 is 15 amino acids. The V and J ends lost 8 bases and 0 bases respectively, with 14 bases between them. In DNA, the CDR3 is TGTGCCAGCGCCAGGGGACACCATAGCAATCAGCCCCAGCATTTT. The encoded protein is CASARGHHSNQPQHF.

The chain recombines TRBV29-1 with TRBJ2-7; TRBD1 is a possible D gene (5 bases). With 0 bases removed from V and 5 bases from J, the gap between germline ends came to 8 bases. The CDR3 is 12 residues long. Germline CDR1 and CDR2: SQVTM and ANQGSEA. CDR3 sequence reads: CSVEDRADEQYF. DNA of the CDR3: TGCAGCGTTGAAGACAGGGCGGACGAGCAGTACTTC.

The chain employs TRBV28 and TRBJ1-5; TRBD1 agrees at 12 bases. The CDR3 length is 16 residues. Looked up from germline, CDR1 is MDHEN and CDR2 is SYDVKM. V shed 5 bases and J 11 bases; nucleotides not matched to a gene: 13. CDR3 sequence: CASSKTGQGARRSQHF. The CDR3 nucleotides are TGTGCCAGCAGTAAGACGGGACAGGGGGCCCGGAGGTCCCAGCATTTT. The full variable domain, its missing parts supplied by reference TRBV28 and TRBJ1-5, is DVKVTQSSRYLVKRTGEKVFLECVQDMDHENMFWYRQDPGLGLRLIYFSYDVKMKEKGDIPEGYSVSREKKERFSLILESASTNQTSMYLCASSKTGQGARRSQHFGDGTRLSIL.

This clone was counted between two and nine times. The CDR3 sequence: CASSFTQRQGAYYGYTF. The CDR3 coding sequence is TGTGCCAGCAGTTTTACTCAGCGGCAGGGGGCCTACTATGGCTACACCTTC. The rearrangement joins TRBV27 to TRBJ1-2, with TRBD1 matching over 8 bases. The CDR3 spans 17 residues. The ends lost 3 bases at V and 3 bases at J; junction bases unmatched: 12. Germline V gives CDR1 MNHEY, CDR2 SMNVEV (reference sequence).

V and J are TRBV10-3 and TRBJ2-7; tentatively, D is TRBD2 (7 bases). V lost 4 bases, J lost 3 bases, and 13 bases lay in between. The CDR3 has 14 residues. Looked up from germline, CDR1 is ENHRY and CDR2 is SYGVKD. The CDR3 sequence: CAISVGGAGYEQYF. The CDR3 nucleotides read TGTGCCATCAGTGTAGGGGGGGCAGGCTACGAGCAGTACTTC.

V is TRBV18 and J is TRBJ2-1; 8 positions match TRBD2. The germline V gene encodes CDR1 KGHSH and CDR2 LQKENI. The V and J ends lost 5 bases and 5 bases, in that order; junction bases with no gene match: 5. The CDR3 runs to 14 residues. CDR3 DNA: TGTGCCAGCTCATCGGCGGGAGGCCACAATGAGCAGTTCTTC. This gives the protein CASSSAGGHNEQFF.

This chain uses TRBV5-1 with TRBJ2-7, with 11 bases matching TRBD2. CDR3 size: 15 residues. J was trimmed by 2 bases and V by 5 bases; bases with no gene match: 6. The germline gives CDR1 SGHRS, CDR2 YFSETQ. CDR3 nucleotide sequence: TGCGCCAGCAGAGAGGGACTAGCGGAGACCTACGAGCAGTACTTC. Encoded protein: CASREGLAETYEQYF.

The chain uses TRBV6-2 or TRBV6-3 and TRBJ2-7, with 8 bases aligning to TRBD2. Trimming at V came to 2 bases and at J to 7 bases, leaving 10 bases not matched to a gene. This CDR3 is 15 amino acids long. The V gene's germline CDR1 is MNHEY and CDR2 SVGEGT. In DNA, the CDR3 is TGTGCCAGCAGTTACCCGCGGGGTAGCGGGACAGAGCAGTACTTC. Amino acid sequence: CASSYPRGSGTEQYF.

V gene TRBV19 combines with J gene TRBJ2-3; TRBD1 aligns across 10 bases. Germline CDR1 is LNHDA and CDR2 is SQIVND (reference sequence). This CDR3 region has 14 residues. V was clipped by 8 bases and J by 2 bases; unmatched bases: 4. CDR3 sequence (DNA): TGTGCCAGTTCGACAGGGGGCTTCACAGATACGCAGTATTTT. Translation: CASSTGGFTDTQYF.

The chain is built from TRBV19 and TRBJ2-1; no clear D gene. Trimming stripped 8 bases from V and 7 bases from J, with 21 bases between. The CDR3 length is 15 residues. The germline V gene has CDR1 LNHDA and CDR2 SQIVND (reference sequence). DNA for the CDR3: TGTGCCAGTCAGGTATCCCTTCTTAATATAAATGAGCAGTTCTTC. Translated: CASQVSLLNINEQFF. Looking up the rest from reference TRBV19 and TRBJ2-1 gives the full variable domain: DGGITQSPKYLFRKEGQNVTLSCEQNLNHDAMYWYRQDPGQGLRLIYYSQIVNDFQKGDIAEGYSVSREKKESFPLTVTSAQKNPTAFYLCASQVSLLNINEQFFGPGTRLTVL.

This chain uses TRBV30 with TRBJ2-1, with 8 nucleotides matching TRBD2. Germline V gene sequence: CDR1 GTSNPN, CDR2 SVGIG (reference sequence). V was clipped by 5 bases and J by 9 bases; unmatched bases: 12. There are 14 residues in the CDR3. CDR3 coding DNA: TGTGCCTGGGAACCCGGGACTAGTGAAAGTGAGCAGTTCTTC. Encoded protein: CAWEPGTSESEQFF.

A single count supports this clone. The genes are TRBV6-5 and TRBJ2-4, with 8 positions matching TRBD2. The CDR3 length is 16 residues. The V segment lost 0 bases and the J segment 0 bases; nucleotides outside the gene matches: 1. The germline gives CDR1 MNHEY, CDR2 SVGAGI. The CDR3 DNA is TGTGCCAGCAGTTACTCCGGGAGGGTAGCCAAAAACATTCAGTACTTC. It yields the protein CASSYSGRVAKNIQYF.

This clone was seen only once. This chain's CDR3 is CASSYSILAGDNEQFF. CDR3 DNA sequence: TGTGCCAGCAGTTACTCAATTCTAGCGGGCGACAATGAGCAGTTCTTC. The V and J genes are TRBV6-5 and TRBJ2-1, with 8 nucleotides matching TRBD2. Germline values: CDR1 MNHEY, CDR2 SVGAGI. Losses at the gene ends were 0 bases for V and 5 bases for J; bases not matched to a gene: 6. CDR3 length equals 16 residues.